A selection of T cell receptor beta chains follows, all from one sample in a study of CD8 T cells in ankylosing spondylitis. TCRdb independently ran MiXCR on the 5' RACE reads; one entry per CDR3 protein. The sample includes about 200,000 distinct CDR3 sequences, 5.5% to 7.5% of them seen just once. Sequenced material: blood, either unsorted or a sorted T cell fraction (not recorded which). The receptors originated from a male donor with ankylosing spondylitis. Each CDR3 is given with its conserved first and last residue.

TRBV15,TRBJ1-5,CATSTNREGNQPQHF
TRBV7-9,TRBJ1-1,CASSLAGWPEAFF
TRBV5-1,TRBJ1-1,CASSPGRVNTEAFF
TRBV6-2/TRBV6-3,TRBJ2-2,CASQGSTGELFF
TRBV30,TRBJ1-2,CAWSVKGVHGYTF
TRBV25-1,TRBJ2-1,CAIEGPHEQFF
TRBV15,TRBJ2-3,CATSRLAGGPDTQYF
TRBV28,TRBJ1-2,CASSPQGAHSYTF
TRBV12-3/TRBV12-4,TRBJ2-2,CASTAGAGELFF
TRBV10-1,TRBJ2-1,CASSESTGINEQFF
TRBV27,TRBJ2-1,CASSLAGWEGNEQFF
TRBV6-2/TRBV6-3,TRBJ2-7,CASSYSTLALPNLTEQYF
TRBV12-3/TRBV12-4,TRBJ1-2,CASSFLPYNYGYTF
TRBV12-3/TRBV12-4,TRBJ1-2,CASSPGTEGYTF
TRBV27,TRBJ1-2,CASSWNGYTF
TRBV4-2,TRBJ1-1,CASSQVEGMNTEAFF
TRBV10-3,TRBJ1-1,CAISESGPNTEAFF
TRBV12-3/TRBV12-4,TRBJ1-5,CASSRDSSYQPQHF
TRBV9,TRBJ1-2,CASSVGGNTGSYGYTF
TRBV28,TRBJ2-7,CASSFLGYEQYF
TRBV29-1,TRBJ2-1,CSAATWPAPYEQFF
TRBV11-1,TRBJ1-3,CASSYILSRDSSGNTIYF
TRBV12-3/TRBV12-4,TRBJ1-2,CASSRTGTVFGYTF
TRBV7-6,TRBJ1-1,CASSLEDRYTEAFF
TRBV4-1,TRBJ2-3,CASSIRASTDTQYF
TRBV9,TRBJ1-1,CASSVAIDGRDPTEAFF
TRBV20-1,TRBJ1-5,CSARDQGFFRQPQHF
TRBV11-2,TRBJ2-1,CASSQWNEQFF
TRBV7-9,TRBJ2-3,CASSPWASGVSTDTQYF
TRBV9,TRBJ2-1,CASSTWTGASYNEQFF
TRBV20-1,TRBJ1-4,CSAREERVRTNEKLFF
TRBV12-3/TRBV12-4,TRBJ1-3,CASNGQAKFSGNTIYF
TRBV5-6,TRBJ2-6,CASSLISSSGANVLTF
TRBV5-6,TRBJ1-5,CASSLAGGRSNQPQHF
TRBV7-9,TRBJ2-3,CASSRGSDTQYF
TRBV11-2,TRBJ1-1,CASRHGQTEAFF
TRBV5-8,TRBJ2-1,CASSLAVVTGRLNEQFF
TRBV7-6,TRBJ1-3,CASSVNLDRGNTIYF
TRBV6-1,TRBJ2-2,CASSTGLALSTGELFF
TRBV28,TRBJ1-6,CASSLWAGVYNSPLHF
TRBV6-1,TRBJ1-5,CASSEGTEIQPQHF
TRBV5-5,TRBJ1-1,CASSLYRATEAFF